The clone carrying this T cell receptor beta chain has just a few counts. The sample is drawn from a study of identical twins. MiXCR, run by TCRdb on the 5' RACE reads, gives a single entry per CDR3 protein. The sample includes more than 600,000 distinct CDR3 sequences, over 15% of them seen just once. The germline V gene encodes CDR1 SGHTA and CDR2 FQGNSA. V lost 8 bases, J lost 6 bases, and 7 bases stayed unmatched. This CDR3 contains 13 residues. This same sample was also taken into another study, of T cells expressing NK-cell markers. That work states: It was from sorted CD3+CD56+NKG2C+, CD3+CD56+NKG2C- and CD3+CD56-NKG2C+ T cells that TCR beta repertoires came. Within the sequenced cohort of eight donors, seven exhibited HCMV seropositivity and one was seronegative. Roughly 6 donors had dominant NKG2C+ clonotypes that comprised about 1.0-7.0% of their CD8+ T cells.

The chain links TRBV7-2 to TRBJ1-5, with 7 bases identical to TRBD1. Material: PBMCs. This TCR derives from a woman between 18 and 29 years old in good health. The CDR3 protein is CASRGQPTQPQHF. CDR3 DNA: TGTGCCAGCCGGGGACAGCCGACTCAGCCCCAGCATTTT.